This TCR beta chain was retrieved from a study of Ad26.COV2.S vaccination and SARS-CoV-2 variants. The treatment is: roughly 19 received Ad26.COV2.S at low or high dose, single or two shots; 5 received placebo; per-sample allocation not given. Following the first vaccine or placebo injection, samples were taken on day 63. The junction had 4 bases not matched to a gene; V was cut back by 0 bases and J by 1 base. The CDR3 extends over 16 amino acids. The germline V gene has CDR1 MRHNA and CDR2 SNTAGT. Findings and limits, study-wide: Post-vaccination breadth of spike-specific CD8+ and CD4+ T cell responses was reportedly substantial.

As regards this clone: What it recognizes is unknown.

Data came from immunoSEQ multiplex PCR; TCRdb stores just in-frame clones and leaves some out. The sample shows roughly 330,000 clones, roughly 90% of them seen only once. V gene TRBV6-4 combines with J gene TRBJ2-3; 7 bases match TRBD2. The TCR was taken from a person between 18 and 60 years old who received the Ad26.COV2.S COVID-19 vaccine or a placebo. The specimen was peripheral blood, collected in a trial of Ad26.COV2.S vaccine versus placebo. The CDR3 loop is CASSDSAAGGTDTQYF. CDR3 sequence (DNA): TGTGCCAGCAGTGACTCAGCGGCGGGGGGCACAGATACGCAGTATTTT.